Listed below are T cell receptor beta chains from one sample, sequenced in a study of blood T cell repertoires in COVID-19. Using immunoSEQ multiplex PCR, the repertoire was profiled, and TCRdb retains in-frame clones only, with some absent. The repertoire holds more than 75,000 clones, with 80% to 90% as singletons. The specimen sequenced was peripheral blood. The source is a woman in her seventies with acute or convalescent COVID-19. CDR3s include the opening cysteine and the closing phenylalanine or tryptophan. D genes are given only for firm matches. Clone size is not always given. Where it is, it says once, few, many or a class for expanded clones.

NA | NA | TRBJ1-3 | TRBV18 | TGTGCCAGCTCACTGGACAGAGTCGGAAACACCATATATTTT | CASSLDRVGNTIYF
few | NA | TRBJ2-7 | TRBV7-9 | TGTGCCAGCAGCCAGGGCAGGCATTATGGGGACTACGAGCAGTACTTC | CASSQGRHYGDYEQYF
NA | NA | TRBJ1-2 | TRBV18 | TGTGCCAGCTCACTGAAAGGAGATGGCTACACCTTC | CASSLKGDGYTF
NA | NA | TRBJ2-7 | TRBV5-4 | TGTGCCAGCAGCTTGAGGACAGACGCCGGCGAGCAGTACTTC | CASSLRTDAGEQYF
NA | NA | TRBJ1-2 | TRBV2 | TGTGCCAGCAAAGCAGGGCGGCTTGATGGCTACACCTTC | CASKAGRLDGYTF
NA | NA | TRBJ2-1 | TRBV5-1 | TGCGCCAGCAGCTCCTCAGGGTTTGGGGGGTACAATGAGCAGTTCTTC | CASSSSGFGGYNEQFF
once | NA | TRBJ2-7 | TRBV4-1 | TGCGCCAGCAGCCAAGGGCTAGACTCATCCTACGAGCAGTACTTC | CASSQGLDSSYEQYF
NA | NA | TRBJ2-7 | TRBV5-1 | TGCGCCAGCAGCTTGCAGATCGGGCGGGGATCCTACGAGCAGTACTTC | CASSLQIGRGSYEQYF
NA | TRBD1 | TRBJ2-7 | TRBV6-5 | TGTGCCAGCAGCGAGACAGGGCCAGTCAACGAGCAGTACTTC | CASSETGPVNEQYF
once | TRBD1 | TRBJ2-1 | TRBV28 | TGTGCCAGCAGTTTACCGGAGACAGGGGGCAATTCCTACAATGAGCAGTTCTTC | CASSLPETGGNSYNEQFF
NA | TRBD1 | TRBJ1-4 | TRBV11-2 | TGTGCCAGCAGCTCCGGGACAGGGAATGAAAAACTGTTTTTT | CASSSGTGNEKLFF
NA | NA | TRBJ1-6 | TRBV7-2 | TGTGCCAGCAGCTTGAGGGTCAGTGGTAGTAATTCACCCCTCCACTTT | CASSLRVSGSNSPLHF
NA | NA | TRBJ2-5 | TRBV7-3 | TGTGCCAGCAGTTTCCGTGGAGGGTCTCAAGAGACCCAGTACTTC | CASSFRGGSQETQYF
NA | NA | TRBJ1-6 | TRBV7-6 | TGTGCCAGCAGCTTATTGGCTCCGAGTATGGGAGATAATTCACCCCTCCACTTT | CASSLLAPSMGDNSPLHF
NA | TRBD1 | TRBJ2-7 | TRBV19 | TGTGCCAGTAGTATAGTCCAGGGGGCGGCCTACGAGCAGTACTTC | CASSIVQGAAYEQYF
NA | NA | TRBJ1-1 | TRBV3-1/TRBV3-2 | TGTGCCAGCAGCCCCAGGGGTTCTCTTGAAGCTTTCTTT | CASSPRGSLEAFF
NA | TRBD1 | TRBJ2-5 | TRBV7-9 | TGTGCCAGCAGCTTAGGGGCAGGGGGTCCGGAGACCCAGTACTTC | CASSLGAGGPETQYF
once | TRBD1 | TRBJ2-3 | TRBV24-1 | TGTGCCACCAGTGCGCGAGACAGGGACCCCACAGATACGCAGTATTTT | CATSARDRDPTDTQYF
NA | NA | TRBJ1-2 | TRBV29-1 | TGCAGCGTTGAGGGCATAGATGGCTACACCTTC | CSVEGIDGYTF
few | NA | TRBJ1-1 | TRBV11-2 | TGTGCCAGCAGCTTTGACGGGTTGAGGCCTGAAGCTTTCTTT | CASSFDGLRPEAFF
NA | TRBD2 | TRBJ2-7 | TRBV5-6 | TGTGCCAGCAGCTTGAGGGACTATGCTTACGAGCAGTACTTC | CASSLRDYAYEQYF
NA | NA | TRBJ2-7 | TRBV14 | TGTGCCAGCAGGGTTTCTGGGTCAGGCTCCTACGAGCAGTACTTC | CASRVSGSGSYEQYF
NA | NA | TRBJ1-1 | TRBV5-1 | TGCGCCAGCGGCAAAATGAACACTGAAGCTTTCTTT | CASGKMNTEAFF
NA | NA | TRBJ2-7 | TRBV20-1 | TGCAGTGCCAAAAGCCTTGACGAGCAGTACTTC | CSAKSLDEQYF
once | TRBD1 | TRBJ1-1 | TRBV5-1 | TGCGCCAGCAGCTTGGCTCCTATAGGACAGGGGAACACTGAAGCTTTCTTT | CASSLAPIGQGNTEAFF
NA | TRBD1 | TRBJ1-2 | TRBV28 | TGTGCCAGCAGTTTTGCTGGAACAGGGGTGTATGGCTACACCTTC | CASSFAGTGVYGYTF
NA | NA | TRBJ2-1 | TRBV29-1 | TGCAGCGTTGACTTGGGAGATGGGGATGAGCAGTTCTTC | CSVDLGDGDEQFF
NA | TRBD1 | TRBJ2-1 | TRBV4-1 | TGCGCCAGCAGCCAAGCGGACAGGGTCCCCTACAATGAGCAGTTCTTC | CASSQADRVPYNEQFF
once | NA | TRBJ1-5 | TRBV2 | TGTGCCAGCAAATACAGCCCGGTGAATAGCAATCAGCCCCAGCATTTT | CASKYSPVNSNQPQHF
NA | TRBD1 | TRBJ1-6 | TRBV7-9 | TGTGCCAGCAGCTTACGGGACAGGGGACCATCACCCCTCCACTTT | CASSLRDRGPSPLHF
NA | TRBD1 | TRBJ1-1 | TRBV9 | TGTGCCAGCAGCGTAGGACAGGGAAACACTGAAGCTTTCTTT | CASSVGQGNTEAFF
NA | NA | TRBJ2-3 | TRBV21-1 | TGTGCCAGCAGACGACCGGGACAGGCTCGGGTCGATAGTATCACAGATACGCAGTATTTT | CASRRPGQARVDSITDTQYF
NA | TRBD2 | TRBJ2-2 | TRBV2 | TGTGCCAGCAGAAGACTAGCGGGATCGAACACCGGGGAGCTGTTTTTT | CASRRLAGSNTGELFF
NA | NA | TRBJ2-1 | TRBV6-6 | TGTGCCAGCAGTACAGGGTACAATGAGCAGTTCTTC | CASSTGYNEQFF
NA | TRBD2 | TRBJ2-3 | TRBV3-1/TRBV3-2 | TGTGCCAGCAGCCAACGATCTAGCGGGGGGGCCGGCACAGATACGCAGTATTTT | CASSQRSSGGAGTDTQYF
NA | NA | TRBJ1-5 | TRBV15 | TGTGCCACCAGCGACCGGGACAATTACAATCAGCCCCAGCATTTT | CATSDRDNYNQPQHF
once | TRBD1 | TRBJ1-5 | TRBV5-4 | TGTGCCAGCAGCCGGGACAGCTATCAGCCCCAGCATTTT | CASSRDSYQPQHF
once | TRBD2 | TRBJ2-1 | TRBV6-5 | TGTGCCAGCAGTTTCCTAGCGGAAAGCTCCTACAATGAGCAGTTCTTC | CASSFLAESSYNEQFF
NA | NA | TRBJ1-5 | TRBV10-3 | TGTGCCATCAGCGCAGATAGCAATCAGCCCCAGCATTTT | CAISADSNQPQHF
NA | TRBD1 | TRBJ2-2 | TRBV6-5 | TGTGCCAGCAGTTGGACAGGGCAGGTCGGGGAGCTGTTTTTT | CASSWTGQVGELFF
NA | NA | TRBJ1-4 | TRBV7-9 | TGTGCCAGCAGCCCAAGTGGTCGGGGAACGCACATCTTT | CASSPSGRGTHIF
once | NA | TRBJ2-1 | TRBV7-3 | TGTGCCAGCAGCTTTACTAGTAACTCCTACAATGAGCAGTTCTTC | CASSFTSNSYNEQFF
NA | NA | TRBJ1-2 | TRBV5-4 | TGTGCCAGCAGCTTGGGGCAGATGGTGGGCTACACCTTC | CASSLGQMVGYTF
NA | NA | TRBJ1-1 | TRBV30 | TGTGCCTGGAGTGTACTTCGGGGGGCATTGGGTGAAGCTTTCTTT | CAWSVLRGALGEAFF
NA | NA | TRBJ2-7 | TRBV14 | TGTGCCAGCAGCTCTCGACAGGACTTCTCCTACGAGCAGTACTTC | CASSSRQDFSYEQYF
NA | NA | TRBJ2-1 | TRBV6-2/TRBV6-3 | TGTGCCAGCAGTTCTCCCAGGTATGAGCAGTTCTTC | CASSSPRYEQFF
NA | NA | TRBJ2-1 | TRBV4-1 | TGCGCCAGCAGTCAAGGCGGGGGGAGAAGGACAGGGGCGGACAATGAGCAGTTCTTC | CASSQGGGRRTGADNEQFF
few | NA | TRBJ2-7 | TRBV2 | TGTGCCAGCAGTGCGGCCTACGAGCAGTACTTC | CASSAAYEQYF